This T cell receptor (beta chain) was observed in a study of shared clonotypes between healthy human individuals. Background on the study: Three CD4 naive, three CD4 memory, two CD8 naive and one CD8 memory plate were used per donor. Regarding the study as a whole: The four-donor shared clonotypes exceeded non-shared clonotypes in generation probability, with non-shared ones scoring lower. Estimated richness was generally greater in naive than memory subsets.

Only in-frame clones appear in the TCRdb table, and some are missing; sequencing was by immunoSEQ multiplex PCR. Altogether under 1,100,000 clones are present, about 76% being singletons, with the ten largest covering about 1.4%. Researchers partitioned CD4+ cells into CD45RA+ naive and CD45RA-negative memory subsets. This clone occurred a few times. Its antigen is undetermined. The CDR3 totals 14 residues. Germline assignment: CDR1 MNHEY and CDR2 SVGAGI. J was trimmed by 4 bases and V by 3 bases; bases with no gene match: 3. The chain joins TRBV6-5 to TRBJ1-2; 9 bases agree with TRBD1. This TCR came from a man between 18 and 35 years old in good health. Material for sequencing was memory CD4+ T cells sorted from blood. Subset specified: CD45RA-negative fraction. CDR3 loop: CASSYGQGIYGYTF. CDR3 nucleotides: TGTGCCAGCAGTTATGGACAGGGGATCTATGGCTACACCTTC.